This T cell receptor (beta chain) appears in the sequencing data of a study of blood T cell repertoires in COVID-19 (dated by TCRdb to the early 2020s). Describing the broader study: Samples covering the acute and convalescent phases of COVID-19 were provided by collaborators in the United States, Italy and Spain. A de-identified subject ID, COVID-19 status, age in years and sex were almost always included in the sample metadata. The prospective study material was composed of cDNA or gDNA derived from T cells, B-cell-depleted T cells, or PBMCs. HLA class I and class II types, where available, came from metadata supplied by the sample provider rather than from assay-based typing. Samples were obtained from the ongoing ImmuneRACE study (first 160 participants) and from some 1,200 subjects provided by 6 global collaborators. A freely available public database, intended as a resource for researchers studying the immune response to SARS-CoV-2, is where the repertoires were released. The dataset comprised deeply sampled blood TCRbeta repertoires from subjects exposed to, actively infected with, or recovered from COVID-19. Overall results and qualifications from the work: The amount of clinical and demographic metadata varied by source and participant and was provided uncurated.

In the prospective study, participants were roughly 18 to 95 years old, resided in approximately 22 geographic areas of the United States, and were enrolled through a virtual design. To assign participants to cohorts, the prospective study relied on clinical history that participants themselves reported in a screening survey and a study questionnaire. For ImmuneRACE Cohort 3, a participant was defined as recovered based on two consecutive negative NP/OP PCR tests, clearance by a healthcare professional, or resolution of symptoms. Each participant in the prospective study had whole blood, serum and a nasopharyngeal or oropharyngeal swab collected by mobile phlebotomists. Additional blood draws and questionnaires over a roughly two-month period could optionally be provided by prospective study participants. Blood samples from the prospective study were shipped frozen or at room temperature prior to DNA extraction.

Comment on this clone: Its antigen is not yet known. It has no much larger one-base neighbor in the sample; base qualities were not kept.

The immunoSEQ Assay, a bias-controlled multiplex PCR, was used to amplify TCRbeta CDR3 regions from genomic DNA. The paper's processing steps were these. Nucleated cell counts per sample were estimated from amplification of reference gene primers within the assay. Sequence reads were collapsed and filtered to measure the absolute abundance of every unique TCRbeta CDR3 rearrangement. Productive Simpson clonality was computed per sample as the square root of Simpson's diversity index over productive rearrangements. TCRdb obtained this table from immuneACCESS and retained in-frame rearrangements with V and J assigned. These tables miss some clones; where compared with another copy, unresolved V genes account for less than half of the shortfall, and the remainder is unexplained. V, J and clone size are taken as reported in that table, and D and trimming were inferred from the DNA itself. Counted in this sample were under 300,000 clones; approximately 92% of them appeared once. In total, the top ten clones hold 2.4% of the sample.

Sequenced: PBMCs or T cells enriched from blood (not recorded which). The TCR sequence derives from a woman aged 18-35 years who had recovered from COVID-19.

The CDR3 region has the sequence CASGLPQGLNQPQHF. In nucleotides, the sequence is TGTGCTAGTGGTCTCCCACAGGGCCTTAATCAGCCCCAGCATTTT. The chain uses TRBV12-5 and TRBJ1-5; the best D guess is TRBD1, with 6 bases matching. The germline V gene supplies CDR1 LGHNT and CDR2 FRNRAP. CDR3 length: 15 amino acids, cysteine to phenylalanine. CDR3 DNA only is kept here, 45 bases in frame from base 1. The trim is 5 bases for V and 4 bases for J, with a gap of 15 bases between the germline ends.